One T cell receptor (beta chain) is described in this entry. This sample is drawn from a study of blood T cell repertoires in COVID-19. Study details: Researchers got acute and convalescent COVID-19 samples from the United States, Italy and Spain. Sample material is recorded as cDNA or gDNA derived from T cells, B-cell-depleted T cells, or PBMCs.

As handled by the study authors: Amplification of reference gene primers provided the estimated nucleated cell counts. Using immunoSEQ multiplex PCR, the repertoire was profiled, and TCRdb retains in-frame clones only, with some absent. D and trimming were read from the DNA, whereas the V and J calls and clone size are those reported in that table. The data contain 300,000 to 350,000 clones, around nine tenths of them singletons. The CDR3 runs to 14 residues. The J segment lost 3 bases and the V segment lost 4 bases, leaving 4 bases of the junction unmatched. Germline V lookup: CDR1 MNHEY, CDR2 SMNVEV (reference sequence).

The receptor comes from a man aged 25-45 years who had recovered from COVID-19. The J gene is TRBJ2-7, the V gene TRBV27; 9 bases are a match to TRBD2. The source material was PBMCs or T cells enriched from blood (not recorded which). CDR3 nucleotides: TGTGCCAGCAGTTGGGGAGCGGGGGGCTACGAGCAGTACTTC. Protein sequence: CASSWGAGGYEQYF.